This T cell receptor (beta chain) was recovered during a study of early T cells in non-severe SARS-CoV-2 infection (dated by TCRdb to 2020 to 2023). General notes on the study: Because TCR sequencing relied on bulk RNA taken from unsorted whole blood, pairing of alpha and beta chains was not possible.

This clonotype was detected ten times or more. The antigen it binds to is not known. Base qualities were left out, and no much larger clone turns up one base away. The protocol used for the library was 5' RACE. The instrument given in TCRdb is NextSeq 500. In the TCR library protocol, unique molecular identifiers were attached to individual cDNA molecules to correct for PCR bias and sequencing error. Both TCR alpha and beta chains were sequenced, and tight co-correlation was observed between alpha and beta sequence abundances in each sample. The authors processed their data as follows. Decombinator V4 was used to perform V gene, J gene and CDR3 annotation of TCR sequences. Expanded TCRs were defined as changing significantly between any two time points under a Poisson model with p below 0.0001. TCR abundances were normalised to the total number of TCRs sequenced per sample and expressed as counts per million. MAIT TCRs were defined by TRAV1-2 paired with TRAJ12, TRAJ20 or TRAJ33, and iNKT TCRs by TRAV10 paired with TRAJ18. VDJdb, accessed on 1 November 2021, was searched for TCRs annotated for CMV, EBV and SARS-CoV-2, and TCRs annotated for more than one antigen were excluded. TCRdb handled the public reads itself, with Q25 trimming in fastp and clone calling in MiXCR, and kept productive beta chains. Identical CDR3 protein sequences are pooled into one entry, listed with their most common genes and DNA. TCRdb, not the authors, supplied the V and J calls. The sample profile shows over 30,000 distinct CDR3 sequences; about 4.3% of them were found once. The ten largest clones take up approximately 7.5% of the sample.

The CDR3 runs 14 residues from the cysteine to the phenylalanine. The entry retains the CDR3 DNA only, 42 bases that are in frame from base 1. Germline trimming amounts to 3 bases on V and 1 base on J, with 0 as the count of junction bases outside the gene matches. From the germline V gene (reference sequence), CDR1 is DFQATT and CDR2 is SNEGSKA. A case-control design nested within a healthcare worker cohort in London, UK, was used, with weekly nasopharyngeal swab PCR tests and blood sampling performed. Healthcare workers were recruited during the week of the UK lockdown, between 23 and 31 March 2020, and followed weekly for up to about 15 weeks. Broader findings and caveats from the paper: VDJdb matching was skewed toward anti-spike CD8 responses and likely underestimated virus-specific expansions by missing private and CD4 specificities.

The rearranged chain carries TRBV20-1 and TRBJ2-3, with TRBD2 identical over 11 junction bases. Material for sequencing was whole blood. The TCR was taken from an adult who was a healthcare worker with PCR-confirmed SARS-CoV-2 infection or an uninfected control (not recorded which). The base sequence is TGCAGTGCTAGGGGACTAGCGGGCACAGATACGCAGTATTTT. Its protein reads: CSARGLAGTDTQYF.